A selection of T cell receptor beta chains follows, all from one sample in a study of cytomegalovirus exposure and HLA in healthy donors. Data came from immunoSEQ multiplex PCR; TCRdb stores just in-frame clones and leaves some out. The sample includes over 100,000 clones, almost 70% of them seen just once. The sample was PBMCs. These receptors were taken from a man aged 25-40 years in good health and CMV-seropositive. Each CDR3 is given with its conserved first and last residue. A D gene is named only where the DNA matches it firmly. Clone size appears in some rows only: once, few, many, or a class for an expanded clone.

D	V	J	size	DNA	CDR3
TRBD2	TRBV9	TRBJ2-5	NA	TGTGCCAGCAGCGTTCCGGATTCCTATAGCGGGGGGGCTGTGGAGACCCAGTACTTC	CASSVPDSYSGGAVETQYF
NA	TRBV20-1	TRBJ2-5	once	TGCAGCCCTTCTCAAGAGACCCAGTACTTC	CSPSQETQYF
TRBD1	TRBV30	TRBJ2-3	NA	TGTGCCTGGAGCGTGGGGACAGGAGATACGCAGTATTTT	CAWSVGTGDTQYF
NA	TRBV5-4	TRBJ2-7	NA	TGTGCCAGCAGCTGGTCTACAGGGTCTCACGAGCAGTACTTC	CASSWSTGSHEQYF
NA	TRBV1	TRBJ2-3	NA	TGCACCAGCTTCCCACCGGCTAGCGGGAGACCTCCGCACCCTGATCTTTTAGAGGCAGATACGCAGTATTTT	CTSFPPASGRPPHPDLLEADTQYF
TRBD1	TRBV19	TRBJ1-2	few	TGTGCCAGTAGGGAATTTGGGACAGGGGGCAGCTATGGCTACACCTTC	CASREFGTGGSYGYTF
NA	TRBV7-9	TRBJ1-2	NA	TGTGCCAGCAGCTTAGATCAGGCGTCCTATGGCTACACCTTC	CASSLDQASYGYTF
TRBD2	TRBV19	TRBJ2-5	once	TGTGCCAGTAGTACCGCCGGGGGGGGCATCGAGACCCAGTACTTC	CASSTAGGGIETQYF
NA	TRBV11-2	TRBJ1-2	NA	TGTGCCAGCAGCCGAACAGGTGACTATGGCTACACCTTC	CASSRTGDYGYTF
NA	TRBV2	TRBJ1-6	NA	TGTGCCAGCAGTTTACAGCACCCATCCTATAATTCACCCCTCCACTTT	CASSLQHPSYNSPLHF
NA	TRBV29-1	TRBJ1-2	NA	TGCAGCGTTGTCGGCAGCGGAGAAGGTGGCTACACCTTC	CSVVGSGEGGYTF
TRBD1	TRBV5-1	TRBJ2-5	NA	TGCGCCAGCAGCGTGGCTGGGACAGTCCAAGAGACCCAGTACTTC	CASSVAGTVQETQYF
TRBD2	TRBV27	TRBJ2-3	NA	TGTGCCAGCAGTTTATTGGGCGGGAGGAAGGCAGATACGCAGTATTTT	CASSLLGGRKADTQYF